Following are 14 T cell receptor beta chains from one sample sequenced in a study of blood T cell repertoires in COVID-19 (dated by TCRdb to 2020 to 2022). Receptors were amplified or captured by the immunoSEQ multiplex PCR assay. The table was pulled from immuneACCESS by TCRdb, which kept in-frame rearrangements only. Such tables lose some clones; where checked, under half of the loss comes from unresolved V genes, and the rest has no known cause. The sample yields under 300,000 clones; around nine tenths were counted once. 1.9% of the sample goes to the ten largest clones. The sequencing sample was made of PBMCs or T cells enriched from blood (not recorded which). The receptors originated from a woman younger than 35 who had recovered from COVID-19.

V usage is TRBV15 and J usage is TRBJ1-2, with no clear D. The CDR3 is 15 residues long. The germline gives CDR1 LNHNV, CDR2 YYDKDF (reference sequence). V was clipped by 6 bases and J by 1 base, with 15 bases between them. The CDR3, as DNA: TGTGCCACCAGTTTCCTACGCGGAATTAACTATGGCTACACCTTC. Protein product: CATSFLRGINYGYTF. Variable domain in full (rest from reference TRBV15 and TRBJ1-2): DAMVIQNPRYQVTQFGKPVTLSCSQTLNHNVMYWYQQKSSQAPKLLFHYYDKDFNNEADTPDNFQSRRPNTSFCFLDIRSPGLGDTAMYLCATSFLRGINYGYTFGSGTRLTVV.

This chain joins TRBV11-3 and TRBJ2-2; the match to TRBD1 covers 7 bases. Germline loops: CDR1 SGHNT, CDR2 YENEEA. The ends lost 5 bases at V and 0 bases at J; junction bases unmatched: 3. This CDR3 spans 15 amino acids. The chain's CDR3 is CASSPGTANTGELFF. CDR3 nucleotide sequence: TGTGCCAGCAGCCCCGGGACAGCGAACACCGGGGAGCTGTTTTTT.

The genes are TRBV6-1 and TRBJ1-1; weak D call: TRBD1 (5 bases). V lost 3 bases and J 6 bases, leaving 14 bases between the germline ends. Per the germline V gene, CDR1 is MNHNS and CDR2 is SASEGT. The CDR3 loop spans 14 amino acids. For the CDR3, the DNA is TGTGCCAGCAGTGAGATCAAAGGGGTCTCTGAAGCTTTCTTT. Translating gives CASSEIKGVSEAFF.

The DNA for the CDR3 is TGTGCCAGCAGCCGCGGACACCTAGCCAAAAACATTCAGTACTTC. Its protein product is CASSRGHLAKNIQYF. V usage is TRBV6-5 and J usage is TRBJ2-4; possibly TRBD1 for D (5 bases). From germline, CDR1 is MNHEY and CDR2 SVGAGI. The length of the CDR3 is 15 residues. Between the trimmed V and J ends, which lost 6 bases and 0 bases, there was a span of 12 bases.

V is TRBV14 and J is TRBJ2-1; TRBD2 might be the D (7 bases). CDR1 is SGHDN, CDR2 FVKESK, per germline. V lost 6 bases and J 2 bases, leaving 11 bases between the germline ends. The CDR3 runs to 14 residues. CDR3 nucleotide sequence: TGTGCCAGCAGAGGGCGGGGGCCCTACAATGAGCAGTTCTTC. Translating it yields CASRGRGPYNEQFF.

The V and J genes are TRBV27 and TRBJ1-1, with 7 bases aligning to TRBD1. The V and J ends lost 4 bases and 5 bases, in that order; junction bases with no gene match: 13. CDR3 length: 16 amino acids. The germline V gene has CDR1 MNHEY and CDR2 SMNVEV (reference sequence). The CDR3 DNA is TGTGCCAGCAGTTCAACCCCGACAGGGTCGAGGACTGAAGCTTTCTTT. This sequence encodes CASSSTPTGSRTEAFF.

This chain connects TRBV29-1 to TRBJ1-2; D gene unclear. CDR1 is SQVTM, CDR2 ANQGSEA, per germline. V was trimmed by 4 bases and J by 8 bases, leaving 20 bases between them. This CDR3 contains 14 residues. CDR3 DNA sequence: TGCAGCGTTGGGCTCCTCGGGTCCCTTACCGGCTACACCTTC. Protein sequence: CSVGLLGSLTGYTF.

The chain joins TRBV24-1 to TRBJ2-5; 14 bases are a match to TRBD2. Germline loops: CDR1 KGHDR, CDR2 SFDVKD. The CDR3 runs to 18 residues. After removal of 5 bases from V and 4 bases from J, the junction contained 11 bases not matched to a gene. CDR3 protein: CATSGATSGGARLETQYF. The CDR3 DNA follows: TGTGCCACCAGTGGGGCGACTAGCGGGGGGGCTCGGTTAGAGACCCAGTACTTC.

This sequence joins TRBV18 and TRBJ2-7; 8 nucleotides line up with TRBD1. The CDR3 consists of 16 residues. The germline CDR1 and CDR2 sequences are KGHSH and LQKENI. The ends lost 6 bases at V and 5 bases at J; junction bases unmatched: 15. DNA for the CDR3: TGTGCCAGCTCCCTCGGCACAGGGGGTGGACAGAACGAGCAGTACTTC. Translating gives CASSLGTGGGQNEQYF.

V gene TRBV11-3 combines with J gene TRBJ2-3; D possibly corresponds to TRBD2 (6 bases). Trimming took 1 base from V and 3 from J, leaving 11 bases between them. Looked up from germline, CDR1 is SGHNT and CDR2 is YENEEA. This CDR3 comprises 15 residues. The CDR3 sequence is CASSLAGGETDTQYF. CDR3 bases: TGTGCCAGCAGCTTAGCCGGGGGAGAGACAGATACGCAGTATTTT.

V usage is TRBV19 and J usage is TRBJ2-7; 7 bases are a match to TRBD1. Trimming removed 2 bases from V and 4 bases from J; junction bases left unmatched: 11. The germline V gene has CDR1 LNHDA and CDR2 SQIVND (reference sequence). This CDR3 is built from 16 residues. In DNA form, the CDR3 reads TGTGCCAGTAGTATAAGGCCTCAGACACAGGGGTACGAGCAGTACTTC. Residues: CASSIRPQTQGYEQYF. The full variable domain, completed using reference TRBV19 and TRBJ2-7, is DGGITQSPKYLFRKEGQNVTLSCEQNLNHDAMYWYRQDPGQGLRLIYYSQIVNDFQKGDIAEGYSVSREKKESFPLTVTSAQKNPTAFYLCASSIRPQTQGYEQYFGPGTRLTVT.

This clone was found once. The chain has TRBV27 and TRBJ2-3, with D perhaps TRBD1 (5 bases). CDR3 length equals 15 residues. Germline assignment: CDR1 MNHEY and CDR2 SMNVEV (reference sequence). V lost 2 bases and J 1 base, leaving 10 bases between the germline ends. CDR3 loop: CASSLKGFGTDTQYF. CDR3 in DNA: TGTGCCAGCAGTTTAAAGGGGTTTGGCACAGATACGCAGTATTTT.

The V and J genes are TRBV9 and TRBJ1-2; D not certain. Germline assignment: CDR1 SGDLS and CDR2 YYNGEE. V shed 4 bases and J shed 2 bases, with 12 bases lying between them. CDR3 length: 14 residues. The CDR3 sequence is CASSSTHTNYGYTF. CDR3 DNA sequence: TGTGCCAGCAGCTCCACTCATACCAACTATGGCTACACCTTC. The whole variable domain, filled in from reference TRBV9 and TRBJ1-2, reads DSGVTQTPKHLITATGQRVTLRCSPRSGDLSVYWYQQSLDQGLQFLIQYYNGEERAKGNILERFSAQQFPDLHSELNLSSLELGDSALYFCASSSTHTNYGYTFGSGTRLTVV.

The rearrangement uses TRBV4-3 and TRBJ2-1; 12 bases align to TRBD2. The CDR3 runs 16 residues. Germline CDR1 reads LGHNA; CDR2 reads YSLEER. Trimming took 0 bases from V and 6 from J; bases not matched to a gene: 3. CDR3 residues: CASSQDLAGGPNEQFF. For the CDR3, the DNA is TGCGCCAGCAGCCAAGATCTAGCGGGGGGGCCCAATGAGCAGTTCTTC.